The present T cell receptor (beta chain) was sequenced within a study of blood T cell repertoires in COVID-19. Study details: Acute-phase and convalescent COVID-19 samples originated in the United States, Italy and Spain. The cDNA or gDNA used as material had been derived from T cells, B-cell-depleted T cells, or PBMCs.

J was trimmed by 6 bases and V by 5 bases; bases with no gene match: 0. The germline gives CDR1 SEHNR, CDR2 FQNEAQ (reference sequence). The CDR3 is 12 amino acids. In the authors' workflow: Nucleated cell counts were estimated from reference gene primer amplification. TCRdb's table, derived via immunoSEQ multiplex PCR, lists solely in-frame clones and lacks some. V and J calls and clone size are given by that table; D and trimming were obtained from the DNA. Among about 35,000 clones listed, 83% were seen once. Sequencing input: peripheral blood. This chain links TRBV7-9 with TRBJ2-1; TRBD1 matches at 8 bases. The TCR sequence derives from a man between 45 and 60 years old with acute or convalescent COVID-19. CDR3 loop: CASSDRGNEQFF. The CDR3 DNA sequence: TGTGCCAGCAGCGACAGGGGCAATGAGCAGTTCTTC.